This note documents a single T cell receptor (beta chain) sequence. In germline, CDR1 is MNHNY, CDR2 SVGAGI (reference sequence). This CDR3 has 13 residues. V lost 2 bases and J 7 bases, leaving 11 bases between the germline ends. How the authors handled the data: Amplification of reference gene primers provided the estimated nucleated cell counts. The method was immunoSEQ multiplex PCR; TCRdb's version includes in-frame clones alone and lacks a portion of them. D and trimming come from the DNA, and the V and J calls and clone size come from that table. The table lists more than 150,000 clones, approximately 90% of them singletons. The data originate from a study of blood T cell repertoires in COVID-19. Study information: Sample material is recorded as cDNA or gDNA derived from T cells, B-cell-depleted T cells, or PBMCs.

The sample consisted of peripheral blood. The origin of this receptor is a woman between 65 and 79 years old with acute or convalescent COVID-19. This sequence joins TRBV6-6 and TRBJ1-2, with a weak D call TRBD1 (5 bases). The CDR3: CASSYPGGTGYTF. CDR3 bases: TGTGCCAGCAGTTACCCGGGCGGGACTGGCTACACCTTC.